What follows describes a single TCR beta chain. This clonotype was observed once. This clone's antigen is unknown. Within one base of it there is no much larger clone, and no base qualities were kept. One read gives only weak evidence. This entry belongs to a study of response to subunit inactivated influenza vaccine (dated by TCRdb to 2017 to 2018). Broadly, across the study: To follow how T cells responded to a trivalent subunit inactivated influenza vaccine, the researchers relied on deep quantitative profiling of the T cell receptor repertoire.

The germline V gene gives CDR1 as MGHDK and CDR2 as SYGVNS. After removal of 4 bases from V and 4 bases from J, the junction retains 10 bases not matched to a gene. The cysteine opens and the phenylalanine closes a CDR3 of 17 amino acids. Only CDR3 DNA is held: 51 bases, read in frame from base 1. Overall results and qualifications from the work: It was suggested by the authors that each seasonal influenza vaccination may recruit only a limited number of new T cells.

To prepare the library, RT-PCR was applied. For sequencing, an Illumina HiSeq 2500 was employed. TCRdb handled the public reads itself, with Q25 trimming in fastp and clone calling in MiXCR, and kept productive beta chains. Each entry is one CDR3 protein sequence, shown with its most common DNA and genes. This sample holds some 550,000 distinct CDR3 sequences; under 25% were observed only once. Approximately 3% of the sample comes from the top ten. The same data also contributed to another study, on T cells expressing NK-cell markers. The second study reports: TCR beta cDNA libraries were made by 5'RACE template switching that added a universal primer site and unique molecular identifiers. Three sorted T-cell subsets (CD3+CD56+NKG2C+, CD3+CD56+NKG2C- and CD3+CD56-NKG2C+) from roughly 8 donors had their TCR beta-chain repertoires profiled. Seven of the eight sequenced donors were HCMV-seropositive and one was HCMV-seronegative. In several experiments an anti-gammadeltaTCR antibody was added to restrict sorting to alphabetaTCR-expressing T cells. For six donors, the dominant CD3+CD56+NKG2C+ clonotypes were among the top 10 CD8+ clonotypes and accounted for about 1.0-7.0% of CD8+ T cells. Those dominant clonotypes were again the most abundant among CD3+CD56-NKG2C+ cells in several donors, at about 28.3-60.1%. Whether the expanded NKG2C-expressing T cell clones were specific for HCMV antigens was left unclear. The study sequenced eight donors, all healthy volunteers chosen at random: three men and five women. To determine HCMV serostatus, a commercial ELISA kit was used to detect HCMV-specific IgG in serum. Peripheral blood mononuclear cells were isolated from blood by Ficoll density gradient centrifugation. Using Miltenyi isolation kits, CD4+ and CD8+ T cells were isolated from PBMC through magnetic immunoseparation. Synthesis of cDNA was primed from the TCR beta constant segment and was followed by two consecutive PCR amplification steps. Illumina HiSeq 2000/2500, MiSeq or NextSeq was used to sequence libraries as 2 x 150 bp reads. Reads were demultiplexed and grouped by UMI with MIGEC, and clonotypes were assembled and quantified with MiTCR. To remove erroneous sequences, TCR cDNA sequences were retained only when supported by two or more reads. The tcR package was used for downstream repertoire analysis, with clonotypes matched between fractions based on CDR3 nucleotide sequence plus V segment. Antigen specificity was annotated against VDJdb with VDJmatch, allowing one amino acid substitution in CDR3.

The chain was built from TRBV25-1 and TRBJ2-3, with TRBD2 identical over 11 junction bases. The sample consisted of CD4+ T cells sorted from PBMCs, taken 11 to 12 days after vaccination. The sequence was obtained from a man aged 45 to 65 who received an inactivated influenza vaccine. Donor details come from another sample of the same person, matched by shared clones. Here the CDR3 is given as CASSVLAGESGPDTQYF. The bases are TGTGCCAGCAGTGTACTAGCGGGGGAGAGTGGGCCAGATACGCAGTATTTT.